The T cell receptor (beta chain) described here comes from a study of OX40 agonist ivuxolimab in advanced cancers. Study-level background: The drug used for patients, ivuxolimab, was an agonistic anti-OX40 (CD134) antibody. Patients treated during dose escalation were battling hepatocellular carcinoma, melanoma, renal cell or head and neck cancer.

CDR1 SQVTM and CDR2 ANQGSEA come from the germline V gene. The CDR3 extends over 11 amino acids. V was clipped by 4 bases and J by 5 bases, with 9 bases between them. Using immunoSEQ multiplex PCR, the repertoire was profiled, and TCRdb retains in-frame clones only, with some absent. This table holds some 73,000 clones, about 90% found once. Here the sequenced sample was CD4+ or CD8+ T cells sorted from blood, taken in a trial of the OX40 agonist ivuxolimab. The chain employs TRBV29-1 and TRBJ2-7; D possibly uses TRBD1 or TRBD2 (5 bases each). The sequence came from an adult with an advanced solid tumor such as melanoma, head and neck, liver or kidney cancer. CDR3 bases: TGCAGCGTTGTGAGGGACCACGAGCAGTACTTC. Amino acids: CSVVRDHEQYF.